The clone carrying this T cell receptor beta chain was found many times. Antigen specificity is unknown. MiXCR, applied by TCRdb to the multiplex PCR reads, yields one record per CDR3 protein. The repertoire holds fewer than 250,000 distinct CDR3 sequences, less than 40% seen once, with roughly 1.5% in the top ten. The data belong to a study of breast tumors, draining lymph nodes, adjacent tissues. Notes on the study in general: The data were judged consistent with most tumor T cells coming from lymph node and expanding in tumor. Compared with lymph nodes, tumors were less diverse; compared with nontumor tissue, more. Tumor T cell lymph node origin was a supported hypothesis, not proven.

This CDR3 region has 13 residues. Trimming at V came to 3 bases and at J to 7 bases, leaving 1 base not matched to a gene. Germline values: CDR1 SGHTS, CDR2 YDEGEE. The lymph nodes were axillary draining lymph nodes from breast cancer patients. Sequenced input: axillary lymph node tissue. The receptor comes from a female donor with breast cancer. Some clones in this sample may be carry-over from other donors' samples. The chain links TRBV5-8 to TRBJ2-1, with 10 bases identical to TRBD1. The CDR3 region is CASSWGQGNEQFF. In nucleotides, the CDR3 is TGTGCCAGCAGCTGGGGACAGGGGAATGAGCAGTTCTTC.